This T cell receptor (beta chain) was identified in a study of cytomegalovirus exposure and HLA in healthy donors. Study-wide results and limits: Based on reports, TCR beta sequences accurately predicted HLA-A and HLA-B alleles for most subjects. Later analysis indicated greater clonal expansion among HLA-associated TCR beta chains than among equally common other chains.

V gave up 4 bases and J gave up 4 bases, with 11 bases separating them. CDR1 is SGHAT and CDR2 is FQNNGV in the germline V gene. The CDR3 covers 14 residues. The PCR was carried out with 60 Vbeta primers and 13 Jbeta primers. Sequenced by immunoSEQ multiplex PCR; TCRdb stores in-frame clones only, minus some. The data contain around 35,000 clones, roughly 80% of them singletons. On this clone itself: Its antigen remains unknown.

This clonotype originated in a woman in her thirties or forties in good health and CMV-seronegative. V is TRBV11-2 and J is TRBJ1-3; D is unresolved. Sequenced: PBMCs. CDR3 bases: TGTGCCAGCAGCTCCAGACTAGAAGGAAACACCATATATTTT. The encoded protein is CASSSRLEGNTIYF. Full variable domain (remainder filled in from reference TRBV11-2 and TRBJ1-3): EAGVAQSPRYKIIEKRQSVAFWCNPISGHATLYWYQQILGQGPKLLIQFQNNGVVDDSQLPKDRFSAERLKGVDSTLKIQPAKLEDSAVYLCASSSRLEGNTIYFGEGSWLTVV.